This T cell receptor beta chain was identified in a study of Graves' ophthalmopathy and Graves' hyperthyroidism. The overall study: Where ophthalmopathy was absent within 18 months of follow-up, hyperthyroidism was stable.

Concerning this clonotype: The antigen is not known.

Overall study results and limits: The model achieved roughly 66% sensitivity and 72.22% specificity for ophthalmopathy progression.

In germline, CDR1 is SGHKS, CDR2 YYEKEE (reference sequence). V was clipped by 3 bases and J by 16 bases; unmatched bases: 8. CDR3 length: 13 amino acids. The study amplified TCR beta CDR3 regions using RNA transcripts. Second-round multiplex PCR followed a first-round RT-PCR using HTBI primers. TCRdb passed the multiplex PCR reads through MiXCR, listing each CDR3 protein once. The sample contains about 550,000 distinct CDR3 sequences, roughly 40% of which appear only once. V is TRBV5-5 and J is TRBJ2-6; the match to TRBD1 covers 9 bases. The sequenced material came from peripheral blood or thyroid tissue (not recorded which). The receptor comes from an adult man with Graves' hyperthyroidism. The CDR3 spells CASSCPGQGDLTF. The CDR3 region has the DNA TGTGCCAGCAGCTGTCCGGGACAGGGAGATCTGACTTTC.